This T cell receptor (beta chain) was profiled in a study of T cell responses to AZD1222 COVID-19 vaccine. The protocol was immunoSEQ multiplex PCR, while the TCRdb copy is restricted to in-frame clones and leaves out a portion. The sample contains about 140,000 clones, 91% of which appear only once. Of note for this clone: Its matching antigen is unknown.

Notes on the study in general: Across the whole spike, CD4 TCRs peaked at regions 160-218 and 743-854.

The CDR3 has 17 amino acids. Trimming cost V 3 bases and J 4 bases; bases outside gene matches: 9. In germline, CDR1 is KGHDR, CDR2 SFDVKD. The specimen was peripheral blood, collected 28 days after the second dose of the MenACWY control vaccine. The clonotype was recovered from an adult who received the MenACWY meningococcal vaccine as a control. This chain links TRBV24-1 with TRBJ2-3, with TRBD2 identical over 10 bases. CDR3 region: CATSDTAGGFGPDTQYF. The CDR3 region has the DNA TGTGCCACCAGTGATACAGCGGGGGGGTTCGGTCCAGATACGCAGTATTTT.